This T cell receptor (beta chain) was obtained from a study of cytomegalovirus exposure and HLA in healthy donors (dated by TCRdb to about 2017). About the investigation overall: In an earlier analysis of 587 of the donors, about 270 Gb of sequence data and roughly 100 million unique TCR beta sequences from about 179 million T cells were reported. The number of donors typed differed by locus, with 629-630 for A, B, C, DRB1 and DQB1, roughly 520 for DQA1, 600 to 610 for DPA1, and approximately 470 for DPB1. Rather than using new phenotypic data, the later analysis identified candidate immune exposures from TCR beta sequences and from how often those sequences occurred across donors. In a later genetic analysis, genome-wide SNP genotypes for about three fifths of the roughly 670 donors were used, and that subset was treated as a discovery cohort. To decide whether each TCR beta V gene segment behaved as functional or pseudogenic, an earlier analysis of some 600 of the donors relied on high-throughput TCR beta sequencing. HLA typing included class I and class II loci at four-digit resolution. Among the roughly 410 genotyped donors, roughly 80% belonged to the genetic ancestry cluster associated with self-reported Caucasian donors. A later analysis re-examined previously published TCR beta repertoires from more than 650 donors and added high-resolution HLA genotyping to investigate patterns of TCR occurrence. The study aimed to test whether signatures of past pathogen exposure could be identified by cataloging public T cell receptors. High-throughput TCR immunosequencing, statistical association of individual TCRs with disease status, and machine learning were combined to predict cytomegalovirus infection status. An early release covering roughly 600 HLA-typed donors comprised approximately 300 gigabases of sequencing data and tens of millions of unique TCR sequences. A few DR-DQ haplotypes were treated as single units for association and clustering because of strong linkage in the cohort. A separate validation cohort of over a hundred different subjects was used in addition to the approximately 640-subject first cohort. Donor age, sex, ethnicity and CMV serostatus were compiled alongside the repertoire data. The study used immunosequencing to profile the T cell repertoires of several hundred subjects and linked those repertoires to cytomegalovirus serostatus. Every repertoire in the discovery cohort had been generated on one and the same sequencing platform. Among roughly 400 genotyped donors of the cohort, an average of about 220,000 unique TCR beta nucleotide sequences was sequenced per donor, of which 15% to 20% were non-productive. The study at large found these results: The earlier analysis of nearly 600 of the donors excluded around 17 rarely observed V segments, including chromosome 9 orphons, because counts were too low. The study gave a list of 150 to 200 TCR beta chains associated with cytomegalovirus. A later analysis found that TCR association rates varied across HLA loci, with DRB1 alleles showing the most associated TCRs and HLA-C alleles the fewest. HLA typing was unavailable for some donors at each locus, so association tests used only the typed subset. At a false discovery rate of 0.05, a later analysis linked 15,000 to 20,000 TCR beta sequences to specific HLA alleles. Immune exposure information for the cohort was limited to CMV serostatus. Roughly uniform sequencing depth across donors was assumed in presence/absence analyses, although this assumption may not hold. Assigning TCR associations to individual alleles was difficult when HLA alleles, especially DR and DQ, strongly co-occurred. V-gene and J-gene trimming of TCR beta chains was associated with a missense DCLRE1C variant in a later genetic analysis, and the association was replicated in an independent cohort. Three of the identified cytomegalovirus-associated TCR beta chains were confirmed in vitro to be specific for cytomegalovirus antigens. Compared with the roughly 700-donor mean, donors in an Asian-associated ancestry cluster had fewer N-insertions in productive TCRs, according to a later genetic analysis. An earlier analysis of 587 of the donors showed that most TCR beta V segments appeared in productive rearrangements either about 90% or about 30% of the time, which broadly matched IMGT annotations. In a later analysis, most CMV-associated TCR beta chains were found to appear HLA-restricted, with HLA associations seemingly driven largely by CMV exposure. A cluster of highly shared sequence variants was judged likely to represent a technical artifact of the sequencing pipeline. Some IMGT-functional V segments, including TRBV6-2 and TRBV6-3, could not be distinguished by the 87-base-pair reads and were therefore excluded. The authors suggested that the approach could potentially be generalized to other disease states and immunological phenotypes. Linkage disequilibrium might explain the correlated functional status among segregating V segments, but an unknown experimental factor could not be excluded. Cytomegalovirus status was reported to be diagnosed by the classifier with high specificity and sensitivity in both the original and validation cohorts. In a later analysis, HLA-associated TCR beta chains were found to be more clonally expanded and to have lower generation probabilities than equally common non-associated chains. Most TCR sequences were observed very rarely across donors, whereas some public TCRs were present in many individuals. According to a later analysis, parvovirus B19, influenza, CMV and Epstein-Barr virus appeared linked to several top co-occurrence clusters. A further reported finding was that TCR beta sequences accurately predicted the HLA-A and HLA-B alleles for most subjects in the first cohort. The cohort was sequenced for TCR beta chains only, and without alpha or paired-chain data the features that could be detected were limited.

Points on this clone: Its antigen is currently not known. It has no much larger one-base neighbor in the sample; base qualities were not kept.

Trimming removed 3 bases from V and 4 bases from J, leaving 16 bases between the germline ends. Including the terminal cysteine and phenylalanine, the CDR3 comprises 17 residues. Just the 51-base CDR3 DNA is kept, in frame starting at base 1. According to the germline V gene (reference sequence), CDR1 reads LNHDA and CDR2 reads SQIVND. Library construction relied on the immunoSEQ multiplex PCR assay. For the multiplex PCR, a mixture combining 60 forward primers for TCR Vbeta segments and 13 reverse primers for TCR Jbeta segments was used. The CDR3 region of rearranged TCR beta genes was amplified from genomic DNA with a multiplex PCR assay. Amplified TCR beta libraries were sequenced as 87-base-pair reads on the Illumina HiSeq System. The source study handled its data this way. A later analysis tallied around 80 million unique TCR beta chains across the 666 repertoires, and roughly 11 million of those chains were shared by two or more donors. A nearest-neighbor algorithm error-corrected the raw reads and collapsed the reads into unique sequences, merging closely related sequences to remove PCR and sequencing errors. CDR3 sequences were aligned to IMGT reference sequences to assign V, D and J gene segments. Each retained sequence needed at least a six-nucleotide match to both a V gene segment and a J gene segment. A rearrangement counted as productive if the CDR3 had no stop codons and remained in frame with V and J, and every other rearrangement counted as non-productive. CDR3 was defined according to IMGT convention as the region running from the second conserved V-encoded cysteine to the conserved J-encoded phenylalanine. Sequences without an unambiguous match to a single V gene segment were excluded from the earlier analysis of a few hundred of the donors. An earlier analysis of a few hundred of the donors called V segments functional above 56.7% productive rearrangements and segregating when the between-donor standard deviation exceeded 5%. To diagnose cytomegalovirus status from the catalog of TCR beta chain sequences, a statistical classification framework was built. A later analysis assigned V and J genes by comparing TCR nucleotide sequences with IMGT/GENE-DB human TR gene sequences. The TCRdist pipeline was used in a later analysis to assign CDR3 sequences and most-parsimonious VDJ recombination scenarios. In a later analysis, each TCR beta chain was defined by its CDR3 amino acid sequence together with its V-gene family, and reads without a unique V-gene family were excluded. As a way to deal with suspected cross-contamination and a sequencing artifact, a later analysis dropped under 600 nucleotide sequences that were highly shared and had low generation probability. In a later analysis, a clonal expansion index for each public chain was calculated from normalized within-repertoire ranks of inferred template counts. In a later analysis, generation probabilities were computed with a VDJ recombination model fitted to out-of-frame rearrangements, and the resulting probabilities were checked against IGoR. In a later analysis, hypergeometric tests were used to score TCR-TCR, TCR-HLA and TCR-CMV co-occurrence, with a repertoire-size bias correction applied to TCR pairs. False discovery rates were estimated in a later analysis by permuting HLA or CMV assignments 20 times. In a later analysis, co-occurring TCRs were grouped with DBSCAN, and TCRdist sequence similarity was added when clustering was performed within HLA-allele-positive subsets. Co-occurrence clustering excluded repertoires with fewer than 30,000 or more than 120,000 public chains, plus five with anomalous nucleotide sharing. Imported from immuneACCESS, the table was reduced by TCRdb to in-frame sequences with V and J called. These copies leave out some clones; in studies compared against another copy, an unresolved V gene accounts for under half, and the cause of the remainder is not known. V, J and clone size reflect that table, while D and trimming were determined from the DNA. Counted in this sample were approximately 110,000 clones; over 60% of them appeared once. 4.8% of the sample is taken by the ten largest.

The cohort was made up of approximately 670 healthy bone marrow donors. At the time of sampling, every cohort member was nominally healthy, though immune exposures that went unrecorded were likely present. The donor was CMV seropositive and belonged to the group of 250 to 350 seropositive cohort members. Each donor provided a peripheral blood sample, and peripheral blood mononuclear cells were used for TCR beta sequencing. The Qiagen DNeasy Blood Extraction Kit was used to extract genomic DNA from the blood cell samples. The origin of this receptor is a man aged 25 to 40 in good health and CMV-seropositive. Sequencing was carried out using PBMCs. The V and J segments used are TRBV19 and TRBJ1-6; the D gene is perhaps TRBD1, from 5 matching bases. The DNA is as follows: TGTGCCAGTAGTATTGATTTGGGGTCAGGGTATAATTCACCCCTCCACTTT. Its translation is CASSIDLGSGYNSPLHF.